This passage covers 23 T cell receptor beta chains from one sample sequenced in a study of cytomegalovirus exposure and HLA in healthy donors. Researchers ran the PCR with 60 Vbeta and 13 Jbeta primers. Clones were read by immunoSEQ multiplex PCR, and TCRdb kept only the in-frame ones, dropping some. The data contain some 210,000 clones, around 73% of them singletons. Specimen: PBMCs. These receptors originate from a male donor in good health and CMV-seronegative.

This CDR3 is CASRRDRGSGANVLTF. CDR3 sequence (DNA): TGTGCCAGCAGAAGGGACAGGGGGTCGGGGGCCAACGTCCTGACTTTC. The rearrangement links TRBV25-1 to TRBJ2-6; TRBD1 aligns across 11 bases. CDR1 and CDR2 from the germline V gene are MGHDK and SYGVNS. The CDR3 covers 16 residues. The ends lost 6 bases at V and 4 bases at J; junction bases unmatched: 5.

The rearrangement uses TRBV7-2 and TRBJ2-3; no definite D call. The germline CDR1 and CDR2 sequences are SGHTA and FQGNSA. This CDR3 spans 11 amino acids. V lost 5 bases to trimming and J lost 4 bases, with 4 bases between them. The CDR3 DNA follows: TGTGCCAGCAGCAACTCAGATACGCAGTATTTT. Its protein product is CASSNSDTQYF.

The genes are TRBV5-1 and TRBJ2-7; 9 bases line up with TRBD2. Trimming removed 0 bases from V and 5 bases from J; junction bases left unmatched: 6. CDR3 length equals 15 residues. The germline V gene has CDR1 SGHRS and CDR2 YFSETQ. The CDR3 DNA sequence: TGCGCCAGCAGCTTGGTAGGGGCGGGAGGGCACGAGCAGTACTTC. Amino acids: CASSLVGAGGHEQYF.

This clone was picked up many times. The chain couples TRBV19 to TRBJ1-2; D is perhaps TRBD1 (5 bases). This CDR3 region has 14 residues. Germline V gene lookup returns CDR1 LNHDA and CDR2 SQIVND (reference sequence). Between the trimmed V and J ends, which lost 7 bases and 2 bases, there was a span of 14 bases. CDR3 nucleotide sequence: TGTGCCAGTACAAAGGGGTCCGAGAACTATGGCTACACCTTC. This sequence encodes CASTKGSENYGYTF.

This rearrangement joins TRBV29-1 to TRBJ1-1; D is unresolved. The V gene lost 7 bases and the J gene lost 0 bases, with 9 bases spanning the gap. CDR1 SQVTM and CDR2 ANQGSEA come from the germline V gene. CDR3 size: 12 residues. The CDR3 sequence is CSATGMNTEAFF. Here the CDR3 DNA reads TGCAGCGCCACGGGTATGAACACTGAAGCTTTCTTT.

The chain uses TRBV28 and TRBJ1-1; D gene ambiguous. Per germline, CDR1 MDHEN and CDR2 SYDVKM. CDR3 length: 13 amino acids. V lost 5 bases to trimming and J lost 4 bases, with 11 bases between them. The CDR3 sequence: CASSQPGGTEAFF. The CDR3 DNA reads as TGTGCCAGCAGTCAACCCGGAGGCACTGAAGCTTTCTTT.

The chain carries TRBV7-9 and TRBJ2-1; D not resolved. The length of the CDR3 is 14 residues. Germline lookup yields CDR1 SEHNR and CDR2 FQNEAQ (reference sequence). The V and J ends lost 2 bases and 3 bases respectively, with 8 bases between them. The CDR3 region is CASSLPDNYNEQFF. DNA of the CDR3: TGTGCCAGCAGCTTACCAGATAACTACAATGAGCAGTTCTTC.

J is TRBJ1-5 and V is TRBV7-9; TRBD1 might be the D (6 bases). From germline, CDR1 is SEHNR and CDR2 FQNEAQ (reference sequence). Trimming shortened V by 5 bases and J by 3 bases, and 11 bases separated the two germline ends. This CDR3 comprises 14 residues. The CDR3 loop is CASSLGQINQPQHF. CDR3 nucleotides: TGTGCCAGCAGCCTCGGACAGATCAATCAGCCCCAGCATTTT.

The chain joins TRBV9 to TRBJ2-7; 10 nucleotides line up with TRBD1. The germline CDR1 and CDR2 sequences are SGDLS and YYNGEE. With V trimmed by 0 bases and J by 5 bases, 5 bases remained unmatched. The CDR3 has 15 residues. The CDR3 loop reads CASSVAGTGDHEQYF. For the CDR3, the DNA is TGTGCCAGCAGCGTAGCTGGGACAGGGGACCACGAGCAGTACTTC.

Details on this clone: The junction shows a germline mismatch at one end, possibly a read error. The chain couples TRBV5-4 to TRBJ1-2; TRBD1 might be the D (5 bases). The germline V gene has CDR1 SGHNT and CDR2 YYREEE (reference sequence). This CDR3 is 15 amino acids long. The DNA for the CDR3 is TGTGCCAGCAGCTTGGTGATGCAGGGAGGCTATGGCTACGCCTTC. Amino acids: CASSLVMQGGYGYAF.

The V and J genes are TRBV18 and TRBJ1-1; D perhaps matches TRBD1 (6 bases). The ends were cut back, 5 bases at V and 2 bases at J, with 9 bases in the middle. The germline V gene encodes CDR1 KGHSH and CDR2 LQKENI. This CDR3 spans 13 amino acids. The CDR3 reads CASSAGANTEAFF. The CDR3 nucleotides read TGTGCCAGCTCAGCAGGGGCAAACACTGAAGCTTTCTTT.

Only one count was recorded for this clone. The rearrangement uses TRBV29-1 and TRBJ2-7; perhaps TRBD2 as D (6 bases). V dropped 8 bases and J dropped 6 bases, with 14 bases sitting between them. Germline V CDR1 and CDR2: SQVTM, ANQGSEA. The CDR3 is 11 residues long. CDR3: CSSRSGVEQYF. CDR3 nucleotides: TGCAGCTCTCGCTCGGGGGTCGAGCAGTACTTC.

The CDR3 loop reads CASFLAGETDTQYF. The CDR3 nucleotides read TGTGCCAGCTTCCTCGCGGGGGAGACAGATACGCAGTATTTT. V and J are TRBV5-4 and TRBJ2-3; 7 bases fit TRBD2. The germline gives CDR1 SGHNT, CDR2 YYREEE (reference sequence). The V and J ends lost 7 bases and 3 bases, in that order; junction bases with no gene match: 8. This CDR3 has 14 amino acids.

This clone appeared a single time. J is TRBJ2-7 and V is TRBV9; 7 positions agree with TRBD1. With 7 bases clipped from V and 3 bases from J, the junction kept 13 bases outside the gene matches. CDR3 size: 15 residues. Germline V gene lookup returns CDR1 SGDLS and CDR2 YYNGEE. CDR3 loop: CASPWTKDRVYEQYF. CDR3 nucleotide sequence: TGTGCCAGCCCCTGGACCAAAGACAGGGTCTACGAGCAGTACTTC.

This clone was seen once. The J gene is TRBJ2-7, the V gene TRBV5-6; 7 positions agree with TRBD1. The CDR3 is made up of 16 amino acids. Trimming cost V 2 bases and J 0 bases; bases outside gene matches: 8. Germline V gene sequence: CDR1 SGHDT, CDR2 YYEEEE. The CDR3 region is CASSFRFGTDSYEQYF. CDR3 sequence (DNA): TGTGCCAGCAGCTTCCGATTCGGGACAGACTCCTACGAGCAGTACTTC.

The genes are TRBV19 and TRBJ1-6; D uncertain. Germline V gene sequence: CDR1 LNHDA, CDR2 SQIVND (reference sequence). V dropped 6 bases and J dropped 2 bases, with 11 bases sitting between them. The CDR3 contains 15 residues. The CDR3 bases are TGTGCCAGTAGGATTCAGGAAGCCTATAATTCACCCCTCCACTTT. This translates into CASRIQEAYNSPLHF.

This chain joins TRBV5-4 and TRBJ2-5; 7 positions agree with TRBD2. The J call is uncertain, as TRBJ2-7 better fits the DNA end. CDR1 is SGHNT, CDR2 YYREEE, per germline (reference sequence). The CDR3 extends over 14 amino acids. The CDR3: CASSPGGLIYEQYF. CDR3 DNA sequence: TGTGCCAGCAGCCCGGGAGGCCTTATCTACGAGCAGTACTTC.

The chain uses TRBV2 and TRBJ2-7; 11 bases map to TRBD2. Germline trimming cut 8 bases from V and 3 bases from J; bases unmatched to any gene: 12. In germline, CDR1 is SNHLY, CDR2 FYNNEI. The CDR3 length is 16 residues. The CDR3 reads CASGPGLAAYSYEQYF. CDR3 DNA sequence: TGTGCCAGCGGTCCGGGACTAGCGGCATACAGCTACGAGCAGTACTTC.

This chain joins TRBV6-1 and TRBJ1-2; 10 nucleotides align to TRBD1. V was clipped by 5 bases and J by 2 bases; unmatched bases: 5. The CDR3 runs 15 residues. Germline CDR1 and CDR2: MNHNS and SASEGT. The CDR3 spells CASSLRGQGNYGYTF. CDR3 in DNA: TGTGCCAGCAGTCTACGGGGACAGGGGAACTATGGCTACACCTTC.

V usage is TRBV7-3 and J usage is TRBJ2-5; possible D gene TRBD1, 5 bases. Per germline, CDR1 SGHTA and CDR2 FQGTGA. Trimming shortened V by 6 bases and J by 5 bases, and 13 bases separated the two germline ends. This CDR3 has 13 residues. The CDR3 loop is CASSLRDRETQYF. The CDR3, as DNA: TGTGCCAGCAGTCTCAGGGATCGCGAGACCCAGTACTTC. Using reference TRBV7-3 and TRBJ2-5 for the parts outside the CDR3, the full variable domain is GAGVSQTPSNKVTEKGKYVELRCDPISGHTALYWYRQSLGQGPEFLIYFQGTGAADDSGLPNDRFFAVRPEGSVSTLKIQRTERGDSAVYLCASSLRDRETQYFGPGTRLLVL.

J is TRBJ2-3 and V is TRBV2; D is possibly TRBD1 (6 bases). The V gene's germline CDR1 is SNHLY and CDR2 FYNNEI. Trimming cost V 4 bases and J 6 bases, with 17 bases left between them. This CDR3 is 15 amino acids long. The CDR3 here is CASSVVGASGDTQYF. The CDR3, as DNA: TGTGCCAGCAGTGTTGTGGGGGCATCAGGGGATACGCAGTATTTT.

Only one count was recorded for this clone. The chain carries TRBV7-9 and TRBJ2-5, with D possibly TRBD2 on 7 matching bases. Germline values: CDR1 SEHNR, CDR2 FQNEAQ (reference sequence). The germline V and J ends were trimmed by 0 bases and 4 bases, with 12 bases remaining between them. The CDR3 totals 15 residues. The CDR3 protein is CASSLAGGPGETQYF. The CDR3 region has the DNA TGTGCCAGCAGCTTAGCGGGGGGGCCGGGAGAGACCCAGTACTTC.

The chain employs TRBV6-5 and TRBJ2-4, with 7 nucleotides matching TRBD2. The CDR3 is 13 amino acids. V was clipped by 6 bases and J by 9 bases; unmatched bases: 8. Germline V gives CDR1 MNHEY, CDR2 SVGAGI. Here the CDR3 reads CASSGGGEFIQYF. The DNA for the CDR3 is TGTGCCAGCAGCGGTGGGGGGGAGTTCATTCAGTACTTC.